Listed here are 7 T cell receptor beta chains from one sample, sequenced in a study of early T cells in non-severe SARS-CoV-2 infection. TCRdb re-called the 5' RACE reads with MiXCR, one entry per CDR3 protein. The table has more than 50,000 distinct CDR3 sequences, around 13% seen once. The sequenced sample was whole blood, obtained at baseline. The receptors here all came from an adult who was a healthcare worker with PCR-confirmed SARS-CoV-2 infection or an uninfected control (not recorded which).

This clonotype was seen only a few times. The chain carries TRBV20-1 and TRBJ1-1, with D tentatively TRBD1 (6 bases). V shed 3 bases and J shed 1 base, with 21 bases lying between them. Germline lookup yields CDR1 DFQATT and CDR2 SNEGSKA (reference sequence). The CDR3 has 17 amino acids. This CDR3 reads CSARGRDKGPRNTEAFF. As DNA, the CDR3 is TGCAGTGCTAGGGGCCGGGACAAGGGACCCAGGAACACTGAAGCTTTCTTT.

This sequence joins TRBV7-9 and TRBJ1-1, with D perhaps matching TRBD1 (5 bases). The V end lost 11 bases, the J end lost 2 bases, and 15 bases lay between the germline ends. Germline CDR1 SEHNR, CDR2 FQNEAQ (reference sequence). This CDR3 contains 13 residues. CDR3 loop: CAAKGQSNTEAFF. The CDR3 region has the DNA TGTGCCGCTAAGGGGCAGAGCAACACTGAAGCTTTCTTT.

The chain couples TRBV5-6 to TRBJ1-2, with TRBD1 as a possible D gene (6 bases). V lost 4 bases and J lost 8, with 21 bases in between. CDR1 and CDR2 from the germline V gene are SGHDT and YYEEEE. The CDR3 loop spans 15 amino acids. In DNA, the CDR3 is TGTGCCAGCAGCCCCGGAGGACAGTGGCTCTGGGGCTACACCTTC. Translation gives CASSPGGQWLWGYTF.

The chain carries TRBV20-1 and TRBJ2-7; 9 bases are a match to TRBD2. The CDR3 has 17 amino acids. V was pared by 0 bases and J by 6 bases, with 15 bases of the junction left unmatched. Germline assignment: CDR1 DFQATT and CDR2 SNEGSKA (reference sequence). This chain's CDR3 is CSARDPGAGGQLTEQYF. CDR3 DNA sequence: TGCAGTGCTAGAGATCCGGGAGCGGGGGGCCAGTTGACCGAGCAGTACTTC.

The CDR3 coding sequence is TGTGCCAGCTCACCCCGGACAGGGGTGGGGGAGCAGTACTTC. It is translated as CASSPRTGVGEQYF. The chain uses TRBV18 and TRBJ2-7; 9 nucleotides line up with TRBD1. Per the germline V gene, CDR1 is KGHSH and CDR2 is LQKENI. The V gene end was trimmed by 3 bases and the J gene end by 7 bases; junction bases not matched to a gene: 7. The CDR3 contains 14 residues.

In this sample, this clonotype turned up many times. The chain links TRBV27 to TRBJ2-7, with TRBD2 identical over 11 bases. The germline V gene encodes CDR1 MNHEY and CDR2 SMNVEV (reference sequence). This CDR3 region has 15 residues. J was trimmed by 4 bases and V by 10 bases; bases with no gene match: 12. CDR3 region: CATLAASGRRYEQYF. DNA of the CDR3: TGTGCCACCCTAGCAGCTAGCGGGAGGAGGTACGAGCAGTACTTC.

The chain joins TRBV5-1 to TRBJ2-3, with TRBD1 as a possible D gene (5 bases). This CDR3 is 12 amino acids long. The V end lost 4 bases, the J end lost 6 bases, and 9 bases lay between the germline ends. In germline, CDR1 is SGHRS, CDR2 YFSETQ. CDR3 residues: CASSTHRDTQYF. CDR3 sequence (DNA): TGCGCCAGCAGCACACACAGGGATACGCAGTATTTT.